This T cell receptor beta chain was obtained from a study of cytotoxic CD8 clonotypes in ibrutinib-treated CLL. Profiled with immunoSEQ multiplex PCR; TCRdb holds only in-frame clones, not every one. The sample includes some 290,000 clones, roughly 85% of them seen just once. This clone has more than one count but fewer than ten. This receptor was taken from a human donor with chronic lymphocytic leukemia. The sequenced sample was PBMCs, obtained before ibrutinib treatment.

CDR3 protein: CASSYSTSGELFF. The CDR3, as DNA: TGTGCCAGCAGTTACTCGACGTCCGGGGAGCTGTTTTTT. The genes are TRBV6-5 and TRBJ2-2; no definite D call. From germline, CDR1 is MNHEY and CDR2 SVGAGI. Trimming stripped 0 bases from V and 6 bases from J, with 5 bases between. The CDR3 extends over 13 amino acids.